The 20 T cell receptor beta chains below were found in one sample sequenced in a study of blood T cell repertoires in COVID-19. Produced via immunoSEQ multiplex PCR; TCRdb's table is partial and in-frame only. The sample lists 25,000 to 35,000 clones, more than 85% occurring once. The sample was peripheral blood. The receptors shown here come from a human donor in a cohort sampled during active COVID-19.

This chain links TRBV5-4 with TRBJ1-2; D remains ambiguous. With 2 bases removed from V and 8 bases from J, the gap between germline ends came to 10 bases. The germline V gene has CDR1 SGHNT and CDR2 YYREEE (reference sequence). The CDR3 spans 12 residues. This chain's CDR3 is CASSLGVGGYTF. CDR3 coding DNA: TGTGCCAGCAGCTTAGGAGTTGGGGGCTACACCTTC.

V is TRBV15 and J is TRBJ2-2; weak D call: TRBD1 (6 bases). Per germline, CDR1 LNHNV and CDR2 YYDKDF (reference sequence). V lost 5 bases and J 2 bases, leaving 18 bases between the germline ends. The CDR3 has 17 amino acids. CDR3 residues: CATSSLWAGVNTGELFF. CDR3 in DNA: TGTGCCACCAGCTCCCTTTGGGCAGGGGTAAACACCGGGGAGCTGTTTTTT.

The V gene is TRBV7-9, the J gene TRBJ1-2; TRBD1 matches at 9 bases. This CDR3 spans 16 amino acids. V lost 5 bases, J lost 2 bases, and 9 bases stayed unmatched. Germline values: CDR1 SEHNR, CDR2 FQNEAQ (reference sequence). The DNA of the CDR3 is TGTGCCAGCAGCCAACCTCCGGGACAGGGAAACTATGGCTACACCTTC. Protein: CASSQPPGQGNYGYTF.

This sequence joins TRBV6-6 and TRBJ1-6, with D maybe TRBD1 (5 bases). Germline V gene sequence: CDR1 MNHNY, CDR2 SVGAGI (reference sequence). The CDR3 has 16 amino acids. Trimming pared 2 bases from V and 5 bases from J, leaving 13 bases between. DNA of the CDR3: TGTGCCAGCAGTTACACAGGACACATGAATAATTCACCCCTCCACTTT. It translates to CASSYTGHMNNSPLHF.

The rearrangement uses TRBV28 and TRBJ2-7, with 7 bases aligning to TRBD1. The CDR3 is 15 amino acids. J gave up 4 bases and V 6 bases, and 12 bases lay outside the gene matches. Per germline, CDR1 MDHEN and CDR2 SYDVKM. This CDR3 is CASRPNRGPWYEQYF. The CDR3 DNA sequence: TGTGCCAGCAGGCCGAACAGGGGCCCATGGTACGAGCAGTACTTC.

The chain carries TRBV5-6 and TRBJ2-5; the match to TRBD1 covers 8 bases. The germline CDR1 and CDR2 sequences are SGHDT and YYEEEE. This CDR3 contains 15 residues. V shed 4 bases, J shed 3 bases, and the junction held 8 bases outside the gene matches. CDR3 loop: CASSLWGTGEETQYF. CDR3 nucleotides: TGTGCCAGCAGCCTTTGGGGGACAGGCGAAGAGACCCAGTACTTC.

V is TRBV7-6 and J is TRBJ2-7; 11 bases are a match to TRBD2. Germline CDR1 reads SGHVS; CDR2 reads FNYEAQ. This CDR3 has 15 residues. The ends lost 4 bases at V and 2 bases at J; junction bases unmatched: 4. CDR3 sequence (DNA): TGTGCCAGCAGCTCGTTAGCGGGAGGGCCCTACGAGCAGTACTTC. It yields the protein CASSSLAGGPYEQYF.

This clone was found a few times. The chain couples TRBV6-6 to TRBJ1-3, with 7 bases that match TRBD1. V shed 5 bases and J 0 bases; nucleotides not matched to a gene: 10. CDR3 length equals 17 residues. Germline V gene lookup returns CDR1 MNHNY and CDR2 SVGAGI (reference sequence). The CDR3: CASSPRTGSFSGNTIYF. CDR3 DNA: TGTGCCAGCAGTCCCCGGACAGGTTCTTTCTCTGGAAACACCATATATTTT.

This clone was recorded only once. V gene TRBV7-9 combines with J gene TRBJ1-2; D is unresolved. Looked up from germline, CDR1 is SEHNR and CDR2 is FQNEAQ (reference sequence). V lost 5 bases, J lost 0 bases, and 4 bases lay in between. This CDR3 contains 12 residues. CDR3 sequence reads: CASSLTNYGYTF. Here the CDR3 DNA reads TGTGCCAGCAGCCTTACTAACTATGGCTACACCTTC.

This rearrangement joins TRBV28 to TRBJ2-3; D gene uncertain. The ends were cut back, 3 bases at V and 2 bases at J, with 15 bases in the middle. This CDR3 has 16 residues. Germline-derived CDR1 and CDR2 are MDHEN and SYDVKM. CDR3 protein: CASSFSISQFTDTQYF. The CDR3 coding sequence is TGTGCCAGCAGTTTTAGTATTAGCCAATTCACAGATACGCAGTATTTT. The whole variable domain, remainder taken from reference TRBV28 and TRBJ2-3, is DVKVTQSSRYLVKRTGEKVFLECVQDMDHENMFWYRQDPGLGLRLIYFSYDVKMKEKGDIPEGYSVSREKKERFSLILESASTNQTSMYLCASSFSISQFTDTQYFGPGTRLTVL.

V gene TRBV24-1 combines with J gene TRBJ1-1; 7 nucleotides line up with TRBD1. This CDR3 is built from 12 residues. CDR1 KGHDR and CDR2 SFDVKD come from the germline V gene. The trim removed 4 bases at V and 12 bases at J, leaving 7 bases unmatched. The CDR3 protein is CATSDHDRVSFF. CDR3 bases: TGTGCCACCAGTGACCATGACAGGGTATCTTTCTTT.

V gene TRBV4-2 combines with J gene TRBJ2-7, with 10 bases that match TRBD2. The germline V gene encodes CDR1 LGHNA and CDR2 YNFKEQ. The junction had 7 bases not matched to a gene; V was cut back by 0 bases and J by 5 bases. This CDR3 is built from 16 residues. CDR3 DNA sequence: TGTGCCAGCAGCCAAGATTCGTTAGCGGGAGGAAACGAGCAGTACTTC. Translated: CASSQDSLAGGNEQYF.

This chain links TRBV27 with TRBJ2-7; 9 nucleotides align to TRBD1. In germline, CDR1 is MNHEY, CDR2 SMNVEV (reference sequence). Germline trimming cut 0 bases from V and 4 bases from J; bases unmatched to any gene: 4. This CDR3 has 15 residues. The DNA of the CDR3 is TGTGCCAGCAGTTTATCCGGACAGGGGCCATACGAGCAGTACTTC. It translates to CASSLSGQGPYEQYF.

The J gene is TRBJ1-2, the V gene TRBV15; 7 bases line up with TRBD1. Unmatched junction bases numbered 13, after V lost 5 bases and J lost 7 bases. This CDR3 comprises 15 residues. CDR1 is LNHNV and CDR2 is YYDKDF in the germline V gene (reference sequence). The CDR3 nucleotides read TGTGCCACCAGCGTCCGGGACAGTTTTGGTCTTGGCTACACCTTC. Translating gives CATSVRDSFGLGYTF.

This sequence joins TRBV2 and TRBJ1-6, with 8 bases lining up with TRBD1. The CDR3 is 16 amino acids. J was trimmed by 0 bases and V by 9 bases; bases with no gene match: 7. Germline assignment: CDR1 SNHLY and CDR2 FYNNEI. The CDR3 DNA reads TGTGCCAGTGACAGACAGGGGAGCTCCTATAATTCACCCCTCCACTTT. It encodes CASDRQGSSYNSPLHF.

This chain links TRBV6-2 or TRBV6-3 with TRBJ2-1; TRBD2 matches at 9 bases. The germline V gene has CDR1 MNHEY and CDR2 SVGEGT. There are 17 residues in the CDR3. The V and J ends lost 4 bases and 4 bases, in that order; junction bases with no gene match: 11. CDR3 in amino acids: CASSSGLTSGRYNEQFF. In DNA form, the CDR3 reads TGTGCCAGCAGTTCCGGGCTGACTAGCGGAAGGTACAATGAGCAGTTCTTC.

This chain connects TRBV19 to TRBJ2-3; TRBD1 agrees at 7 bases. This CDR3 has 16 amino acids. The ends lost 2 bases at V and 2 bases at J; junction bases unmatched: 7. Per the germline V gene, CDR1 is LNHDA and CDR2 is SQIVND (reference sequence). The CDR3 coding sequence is TGTGCCAGTAGTATATTGGGACAGAATGTCACAGATACGCAGTATTTT. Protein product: CASSILGQNVTDTQYF. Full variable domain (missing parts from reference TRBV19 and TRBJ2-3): DGGITQSPKYLFRKEGQNVTLSCEQNLNHDAMYWYRQDPGQGLRLIYYSQIVNDFQKGDIAEGYSVSREKKESFPLTVTSAQKNPTAFYLCASSILGQNVTDTQYFGPGTRLTVL.

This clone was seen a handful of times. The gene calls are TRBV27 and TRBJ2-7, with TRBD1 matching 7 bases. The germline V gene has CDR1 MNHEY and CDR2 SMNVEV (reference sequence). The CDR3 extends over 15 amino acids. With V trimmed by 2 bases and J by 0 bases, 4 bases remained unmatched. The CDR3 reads CASSLMTGSSYEQYF. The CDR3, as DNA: TGTGCCAGCAGTTTAATGACAGGGAGCTCCTACGAGCAGTACTTC.

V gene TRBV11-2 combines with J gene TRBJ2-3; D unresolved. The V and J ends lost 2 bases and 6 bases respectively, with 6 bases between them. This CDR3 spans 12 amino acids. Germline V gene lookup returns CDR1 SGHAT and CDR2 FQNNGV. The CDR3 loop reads CASSLTGDTQYF. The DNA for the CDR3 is TGTGCCAGCAGCTTAACGGGTGATACGCAGTATTTT.

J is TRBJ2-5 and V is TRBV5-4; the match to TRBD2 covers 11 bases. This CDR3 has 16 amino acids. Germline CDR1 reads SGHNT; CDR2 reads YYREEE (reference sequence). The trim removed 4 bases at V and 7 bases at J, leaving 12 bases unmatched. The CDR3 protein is CASSTGLAGPDVTQYF. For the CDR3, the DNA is TGTGCCAGCAGCACCGGACTAGCGGGCCCTGACGTGACCCAGTACTTC.